Following are 16 T cell receptor beta chains from one sample sequenced in a study of blood T cell repertoires in COVID-19. The repertoire was sequenced with immunoSEQ multiplex PCR; TCRdb's copy has only in-frame clones and lacks some. The table has about 220,000 clones, less than 90% seen once; the top ten hold approximately 7.3%. Specimen: PBMCs or T cells enriched from blood (not recorded which). The receptors come from a woman in her 40s who had recovered from COVID-19.

The chain combines TRBV5-5 with TRBJ1-1; D unclear. CDR3 size: 13 residues. CDR1 is SGHKS and CDR2 is YYEKEE in the germline V gene (reference sequence). V dropped 0 bases and J dropped 2 bases, with 5 bases sitting between them. CDR3 nucleotides: TGTGCCAGCAGCTTGGGCAGAAACACTGAAGCTTTCTTT. Translating gives CASSLGRNTEAFF.

The CDR3 region is CASSGGAQLTGELFF. In DNA form, the CDR3 reads TGTGCCAGTAGTGGCGGGGCCCAGCTCACCGGGGAGCTGTTTTTT. This chain connects TRBV19 to TRBJ2-2, with D possibly being TRBD2 (6 bases). CDR1 and CDR2 (germline): LNHDA, SQIVND (reference sequence). Trimming pared 5 bases from V and 4 bases from J, leaving 14 bases between. This CDR3 spans 15 amino acids.

This clone has more than one count but fewer than ten. This chain joins TRBV7-8 and TRBJ1-4, with D tentatively TRBD1 (5 bases). In germline, CDR1 is SGHVS, CDR2 FQNEAQ. The CDR3 length is 15 residues. V lost 2 bases and J lost 3, with 10 bases in between. As DNA, the CDR3 is TGTGCCAGCAGCTTAAGTCCACAGGCTAATGAAAAACTGTTTTTT. The encoded protein is CASSLSPQANEKLFF.

This rearrangement joins TRBV21-1 to TRBJ1-2. TRBV21-1 is a known pseudogene. The CDR3 runs 14 residues. In DNA, the CDR3 is TGTGCCAGCAGCCCGCCGCGACTTCGCTATGGCTACACCTTC. This encodes CASSPPRLRYGYTF.

This chain links TRBV24-1 with TRBJ2-5, with D tentatively TRBD1 (6 bases). The V gene lost 5 bases and the J gene lost 4 bases, with 10 bases spanning the gap. This CDR3 has 13 residues. Germline CDR1 reads KGHDR; CDR2 reads SFDVKD. In DNA form, the CDR3 reads TGTGCCACCAGTGGGGGGCCGGGAGAGACCCAGTACTTC. This codes for CATSGGPGETQYF.

The chain joins TRBV10-1 to TRBJ2-2; 8 bases align to TRBD2. Germline assignment: CDR1 WNHNN and CDR2 SYGVQD (reference sequence). V lost 4 bases to trimming and J lost 0 bases; unmatched junction nucleotides: 4. The CDR3 loop spans 16 amino acids. The CDR3 nucleotides are TGCGCCAGCAGTGCCGGGACTAGTTCGAACACCGGGGAGCTGTTTTTT. The encoded protein is CASSAGTSSNTGELFF.

The chain links TRBV6-5 to TRBJ2-7, with 11 bases that match TRBD1. J lost 2 bases, V lost 5 bases, and 5 bases had no gene match. The CDR3 totals 15 residues. Germline V gene lookup returns CDR1 MNHEY and CDR2 SVGAGI. The CDR3 DNA follows: TGTGCCAGCAGTAGGGACAGGGGGAAGGCCTACGAGCAGTACGTC. Its protein is CASSRDRGKAYEQYV.

The V call is TRBV19, the J call TRBJ2-2, with 10 bases identical to TRBD2. This CDR3 spans 16 amino acids. With 5 bases clipped from V and 4 bases from J, the junction kept 7 bases outside the gene matches. Germline V lookup: CDR1 LNHDA, CDR2 SQIVND (reference sequence). The chain's CDR3 is CASSPSGRAGTGELFF. The CDR3, as DNA: TGTGCCAGTAGTCCCAGCGGGAGGGCCGGCACCGGGGAGCTGTTTTTT.

The V call is TRBV28, the J call TRBJ2-7, with 10 positions matching TRBD2. The J segment lost 4 bases and the V segment lost 7 bases, leaving 4 bases of the junction unmatched. The length of the CDR3 is 13 residues. Germline V gene sequence: CDR1 MDHEN, CDR2 SYDVKM. The CDR3 loop is CASKDSGRYEQYF. CDR3 sequence (DNA): TGTGCCAGCAAGGATAGCGGGAGGTACGAGCAGTACTTC.

This rearrangement joins TRBV3-1 (or the pseudogene TRBV3-2) to TRBJ2-3; 15 bases are a match to TRBD2. V was clipped by 2 bases and J by 0 bases; unmatched bases: 6. CDR3 size: 19 residues. Per the germline V gene, CDR1 is LGHDT and CDR2 is YNNKEL (reference sequence). This CDR3 is CASSQRGLAGGRSTDTQYF. CDR3 bases: TGTGCCAGCAGCCAACGTGGACTAGCGGGAGGGCGTAGCACAGATACGCAGTATTTT.

The rearrangement uses TRBV7-9 and TRBJ2-3; D is unclear. CDR1 SEHNR and CDR2 FQNEAQ come from the germline V gene (reference sequence). V lost 4 bases, J lost 0 bases, and 8 bases lay in between. The CDR3 has 14 amino acids. The CDR3 loop is CASSSDFSTDTQYF. The DNA of the CDR3 is TGTGCCAGCAGCTCAGATTTTAGCACAGATACGCAGTATTTT.

The chain has TRBV28 and TRBJ2-3; 8 nucleotides match TRBD2. V dropped 8 bases and J dropped 0; count of bases not matched to a gene: 4. The CDR3 spans 14 residues. The germline gives CDR1 MDHEN, CDR2 SYDVKM. DNA of the CDR3: TGTGCCAGCTTTAGCGGGGCCAGCACAGATACGCAGTATTTT. Its translation: CASFSGASTDTQYF.

This clone was detected only a few times. The V and J genes are TRBV12-5 and TRBJ1-1; a weak D match, TRBD1 (5 bases). The V end was cut by 0 bases, the J end by 0 bases, with 11 bases between. The length of the CDR3 is 16 residues. Germline V gene data show CDR1 as LGHNT and CDR2 as FRNRAP. CDR3 in DNA: TGTGCTAGTGGTTTGGTGGCAGGGAACATGAACACTGAAGCTTTCTTT. It codes for CASGLVAGNMNTEAFF.

The rearrangement links TRBV14 to TRBJ2-1, with 8 bases matching TRBD2. V dropped 0 bases and J dropped 9; count of bases not matched to a gene: 7. Germline lookup yields CDR1 SGHDN and CDR2 FVKESK. The CDR3 is 15 residues long. CDR3 sequence: CASSQDSAGVSEQFF. CDR3 sequence (DNA): TGTGCCAGCAGCCAAGATTCAGCGGGAGTCTCTGAGCAGTTCTTC.

This sequence joins TRBV14 and TRBJ2-1; D possibly corresponds to TRBD2 (5 bases). Per the germline V gene, CDR1 is SGHDN and CDR2 is FVKESK. The CDR3 has 14 amino acids. V lost 10 bases and J 0 bases, leaving 13 bases between the germline ends. CDR3 protein: CATTSTNSYNEQFF. The DNA for the CDR3 is TGTGCCACTACCTCGACTAACTCCTACAATGAGCAGTTCTTC.

The chain is built from TRBV5-1 and TRBJ2-1, with 12 positions matching TRBD1. The CDR3 sequence is 16 residues long. V shed 1 base, J shed 8 bases, and the junction held 7 bases outside the gene matches. Germline V CDR1 and CDR2: SGHRS, YFSETQ. DNA for the CDR3: TGCGCCAGCAGCTTGAAGGGACAGGGGGCATTTGATGAGCAGTTCTTC. This codes for CASSLKGQGAFDEQFF. The complete variable domain, with remaining parts taken from reference TRBV5-1 and TRBJ2-1, reads KAGVTQTPRYLIKTRGQQVTLSCSPISGHRSVSWYQQTPGQGLQFLFEYFSETQRNKGNFPGRFSGRQFSNSRSEMNVSTLELGDSALYLCASSLKGQGAFDEQFFGPGTRLTVL.